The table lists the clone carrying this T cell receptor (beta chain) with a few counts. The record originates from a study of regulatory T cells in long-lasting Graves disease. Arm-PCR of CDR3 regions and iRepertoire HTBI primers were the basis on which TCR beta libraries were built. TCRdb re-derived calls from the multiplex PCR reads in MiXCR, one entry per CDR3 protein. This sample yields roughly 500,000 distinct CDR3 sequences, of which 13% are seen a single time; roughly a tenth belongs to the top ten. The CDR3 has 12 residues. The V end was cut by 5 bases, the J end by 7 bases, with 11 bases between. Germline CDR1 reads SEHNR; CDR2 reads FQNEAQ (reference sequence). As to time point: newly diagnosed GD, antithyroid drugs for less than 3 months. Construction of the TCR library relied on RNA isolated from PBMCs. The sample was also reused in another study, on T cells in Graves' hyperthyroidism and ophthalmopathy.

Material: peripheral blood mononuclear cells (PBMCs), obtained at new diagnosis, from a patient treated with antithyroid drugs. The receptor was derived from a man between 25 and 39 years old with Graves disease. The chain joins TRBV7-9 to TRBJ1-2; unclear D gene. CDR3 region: CASSPVTGGYTF. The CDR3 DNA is TGTGCCAGCAGCCCGGTGACGGGTGGCTACACCTTC.